These 30 T cell receptor beta chains share one sample of origin, sequenced in a study of Graves' ophthalmopathy and Graves' hyperthyroidism. Researchers took RNA transcripts and amplified TCR beta CDR3 regions from them. First-round RT-PCR relied on HTBI primers, and a second-round multiplex PCR came next. TCRdb analysed the multiplex PCR reads with MiXCR anew, one entry per CDR3 protein. This sample has 300,000 to 400,000 distinct CDR3 sequences; about a sixth occur once, and the top ten carry approximately 13%. Material for sequencing was peripheral blood. These TCRs come from an adult man with Graves' ophthalmopathy.

This clonotype showed up just a few times. Given a much more abundant clone one base away, this may be a read error. The rearrangement joins TRBV5-1 to TRBJ2-1, with D possibly matching TRBD1 (5 bases). CDR3 length equals 15 residues. Germline values: CDR1 SGHRS, CDR2 YFSETQ. CDR3 region: CASSLEPGSYNEQSF. DNA for the CDR3: TGCGCCAGCAGCTTGGAACCAGGGTCGTACAATGAGCAGTCCTTC.

The gene calls are TRBV24-1 and TRBJ1-2; no firm D call. CDR1 and CDR2 from the germline V gene are KGHDR and SFDVKD. The ends were cut back, 4 bases at V and 2 bases at J, with 4 bases in the middle. This CDR3 has 12 residues. The CDR3 DNA follows: TGTGCCACCAGTGACATAAACTATGGCTACACCTTC. It encodes CATSDINYGYTF.

This clonotype was seen a handful of times. The chain combines TRBV28 with TRBJ2-7; D perhaps matches TRBD2 (7 bases). The CDR3 loop spans 13 amino acids. Trimming stripped 7 bases from V and 5 bases from J, with 15 bases between. In germline, CDR1 is MDHEN, CDR2 SYDVKM. The CDR3 loop reads CASKGGTPHEQYF. As DNA, the CDR3 is TGTGCCAGCAAGGGGGGGACACCCCACGAGCAGTACTTC.

This clonotype showed up many times. This chain uses TRBV6-2 or TRBV6-3 with TRBJ2-2; TRBD2 aligns across 10 bases. The V gene end was trimmed by 0 bases and the J gene end by 6 bases; junction bases not matched to a gene: 13. The germline V gene encodes CDR1 MNHEY and CDR2 SVGEGT. The CDR3 totals 19 residues. The DNA of the CDR3 is TGTGCCAGCAGTTACTCCTCCGGGGTAGCGGGGGGCCTCCCCGGGGAGCTGTTTTTT. Amino acid sequence: CASSYSSGVAGGLPGELFF.

This clonotype has a count of ten or more. The rearrangement joins TRBV5-4 to TRBJ2-2; D not certain. Trimming removed 3 bases at V and 5 bases at J, with 8 bases between. Germline V lookup: CDR1 SGHNT, CDR2 YYREEE (reference sequence). The length of the CDR3 is 13 residues. Here the CDR3 DNA reads TGTGCCAGCAGCTCGGACCTGACCGGGGAGCTGTTTTTT. Translated: CASSSDLTGELFF.

This clonotype was seen many times. CDR3 in amino acids: CSARDISSYEQYF. In nucleotides, the CDR3 is TGCAGTGCTAGGGACATCAGCTCCTACGAGCAGTACTTC. J is TRBJ2-7 and V is TRBV20-1, with a tentative D call TRBD1 (5 bases). V was cut by 3 bases and J by 0 bases, with 9 bases left in between. CDR3 length: 13 amino acids. Germline CDR1 DFQATT, CDR2 SNEGSKA (reference sequence).

This clonotype was seen ten or more times. J is TRBJ1-5 and V is TRBV6-1; a weak D match, TRBD1 (6 bases). Between the trimmed V and J ends, which lost 6 bases and 9 bases, there was a span of 18 bases. The V gene's germline CDR1 is MNHNS and CDR2 SASEGT. The CDR3 runs to 14 residues. This chain's CDR3 is CASRGDTGKGPQHF. The CDR3 DNA sequence: TGTGCCAGCAGGGGGGACACCGGGAAAGGGCCCCAGCATTTT.

This clonotype was seen at least ten times. The chain combines TRBV9 with TRBJ1-1; the match to TRBD1 covers 7 bases. CDR1 and CDR2 (germline): SGDLS, YYNGEE. The CDR3 runs to 14 residues. The trim removed 3 bases at V and 5 bases at J, leaving 7 bases unmatched. In DNA, the CDR3 is TGTGCCAGCAGCGCGGTGGACAGGAGTACTGAAGCTTTCTTT. Translating gives CASSAVDRSTEAFF.

This clonotype was counted ten times or more. CDR3 nucleotides: TGCAGCAACGTGGGACACGAAGAGACCCAGTACTTC. Translation: CSNVGHEETQYF. The chain has TRBV20-1 and TRBJ2-5; TRBD1 is a possible D gene (6 bases). Germline V lookup: CDR1 DFQATT, CDR2 SNEGSKA (reference sequence). This CDR3 has 12 amino acids.

This clonotype was found many times. This chain links TRBV11-1 with TRBJ2-7; D is ambiguous. This CDR3 is 18 amino acids long. Trimming stripped 5 bases from V and 0 bases from J, with 23 bases between. Germline values: CDR1 SGHAT, CDR2 FQDESV (reference sequence). The CDR3, as DNA: TGTGCCAGCAGCAACATAGGGCGCGGCAGAGAAAGCTCCTACGAGCAGTACTTC. It is translated as CASSNIGRGRESSYEQYF. Based on the CDR3 plus reference TRBV11-1 and TRBJ2-7, the full variable domain is EAEVAQSPRYKITEKSQAVAFWCDPISGHATLYWYRQILGQGPELLVQFQDESVVDDSQLPKDRFSAERLKGVDSTLKIQPAELGDSAMYLCASSNIGRGRESSYEQYFGPGTRLTVT.

This clonotype was recorded many times. This rearrangement joins TRBV27 to TRBJ1-2; 9 nucleotides align to TRBD1. This CDR3 has 14 residues. With V trimmed by 5 bases and J by 8 bases, 9 bases remained unmatched. Germline V gene lookup returns CDR1 MNHEY and CDR2 SMNVEV (reference sequence). The CDR3 DNA sequence: TGTGCCAGCAGTGCCTGGACAGGGGTAGGAGGCTACACCTTC. Its protein product is CASSAWTGVGGYTF.

At least ten counts were recorded for this clonotype. The V gene is TRBV30, the J gene TRBJ1-1; perhaps TRBD1 as D (6 bases). Trimming took off 5 bases at V and 6 bases at J, with 16 bases between the two ends. The CDR3 has 13 amino acids. In germline, CDR1 is GTSNPN, CDR2 SVGIG (reference sequence). The CDR3 region is CAWVIQGRPEAFF. CDR3 nucleotide sequence: TGTGCCTGGGTTATACAGGGCCGGCCTGAAGCTTTCTTT.

On this clonotype: Mismatch with germline at one junction end may stem from a read error. The chain combines TRBV12-3 or TRBV12-4 with TRBJ1-5, with D hard to call. The CDR3 has 14 amino acids. The CDR3 bases are TGTGCCAGCAGTTTAGTCCCCTCCAATCAGCCCCAGCGTTTT. As protein: CASSLVPSNQPQRF.

At least ten counts were recorded for this clonotype. V is TRBV29-1 and J is TRBJ1-2; TRBD1 agrees at 11 bases. The junction had 11 bases not matched to a gene; V was cut back by 3 bases and J by 5 bases. Germline V gives CDR1 SQVTM, CDR2 ANQGSEA. The CDR3 consists of 16 residues. This CDR3 is CSVDGDRGTIGYGYTF. The CDR3 DNA follows: TGCAGCGTTGATGGGGACAGGGGGACGATCGGGTATGGCTACACCTTC.

At least ten counts were recorded for this clonotype. In DNA, the CDR3 is TGTGCCACCAGTGATTTTACGGTTTCTGACGAGCAGTACTTC. This translates into CATSDFTVSDEQYF. This chain connects TRBV24-1 to TRBJ2-7; the D is unclear. Germline V gene sequence: CDR1 KGHDR, CDR2 SFDVKD. Trimming removed 1 base at V and 5 bases at J, with 11 bases between. This CDR3 has 14 residues.

This clonotype was found many times. The chain employs TRBV9 and TRBJ1-5; D ambiguous. The CDR3 is 17 amino acids. In germline, CDR1 is SGDLS, CDR2 YYNGEE. Trimming shortened V by 3 bases and J by 0 bases, and 16 bases separated the two germline ends. The CDR3 protein is CASSEGVSPHSNQPQHF. CDR3 coding DNA: TGTGCCAGCAGCGAGGGAGTATCACCTCATAGCAATCAGCCCCAGCATTTT.

The rearrangement joins TRBV7-2 to TRBJ1-5; D might be TRBD1 (5 bases). Germline CDR1 reads SGHTA; CDR2 reads FQGNSA. The CDR3 is made up of 14 amino acids. V was trimmed by 5 bases and J by 10 bases, leaving 18 bases between them. The CDR3, as DNA: TGTGCCAGCAGCCCAGGTGGGGGTGCGAAACCCCAGCATTTT. It is translated as CASSPGGGAKPQHF.

In its sample, this clonotype was seen many times. This chain links TRBV12-3 or TRBV12-4 with TRBJ1-2; a weak D match, TRBD1 (6 bases). Trimming cost V 4 bases and J 6 bases, with 12 bases left between them. The CDR3 contains 13 residues. The CDR3 nucleotides are TGTGCCAGCAGTTACGGGACACCTGATGGCTACACCTTC. Amino acids: CASSYGTPDGYTF.

This clonotype was recorded many times. The rearrangement uses TRBV2 and TRBJ1-1; a weak D match, TRBD1 (5 bases). V was pared by 6 bases and J by 2 bases, with 16 bases between. The CDR3 is 15 residues long. The V gene's germline CDR1 is SNHLY and CDR2 FYNNEI. CDR3 loop: CASSPRGGSNTEAFF. DNA of the CDR3: TGTGCCAGCAGCCCTCGGGGGGGATCCAACACTGAAGCTTTCTTT.

This clonotype has ten or more counts. This rearrangement joins TRBV12-3 or TRBV12-4 to TRBJ1-3; 8 bases are shared with TRBD1. The CDR3 extends over 15 amino acids. The J segment lost 4 bases and the V segment lost 4 bases, leaving 6 bases of the junction unmatched. The chain's CDR3 is CASSSGGLSGNTIYF. CDR3 nucleotides: TGTGCCAGCAGTTCAGGGGGCCTGTCCGGAAACACCATATATTTT.

This clonotype was seen at least ten times. DNA for the CDR3: TGCAGCGTTGCGACAGGGGGCAACTATGGCTACACCTTC. Protein product: CSVATGGNYGYTF. The chain recombines TRBV29-1 with TRBJ1-2; 10 bases are a match to TRBD1. J was trimmed by 2 bases and V by 4 bases; bases with no gene match: 1. The CDR3 is 13 residues long. CDR1 is SQVTM and CDR2 is ANQGSEA in the germline V gene.

V is TRBV6-1 and J is TRBJ2-7, with D perhaps matching TRBD2 (7 bases). Germline V gene lookup returns CDR1 MNHNS and CDR2 SASEGT. The CDR3 is 14 amino acids. V lost 8 bases, J lost 7 bases, and 21 bases lay in between. The CDR3 DNA follows: TGTGCCAGCGGCCGGGGGGCGACAGGACGAGAGCAGTACTTC. Protein product: CASGRGATGREQYF.

This clonotype was found many times. The genes are TRBV30 and TRBJ1-2; no clear D gene. This CDR3 region has 15 residues. Between the trimmed V and J ends, which lost 4 bases and 4 bases, there was a span of 19 bases. CDR1 GTSNPN and CDR2 SVGIG come from the germline V gene (reference sequence). The CDR3 spells CAWTDRPRGGYGYTF. CDR3 nucleotides: TGTGCCTGGACCGACCGGCCCCGTGGTGGCTATGGCTACACCTTC.

This clonotype was detected a few times. DNA of the CDR3: TGCAGTGCTTTGACAGCGGGGAACACCGGGGAGCTGTTTTTT. It translates to CSALTAGNTGELFF. V usage is TRBV20-1 and J usage is TRBJ2-2, with D perhaps matching TRBD2 (6 bases). Germline V lookup: CDR1 DFQATT, CDR2 SNEGSKA (reference sequence). The CDR3 extends over 14 amino acids. V was clipped by 5 bases and J by 1 base, with 11 bases between them.

This clonotype was counted many times. The chain combines TRBV12-3 or TRBV12-4 with TRBJ1-2, with D possibly being TRBD1 (5 bases). V lost 1 base and J 1 base, leaving 10 bases between the germline ends. This CDR3 region has 15 residues. DNA for the CDR3: TGTGCCAGCAGTTTAGGGACAACCCTTAACTATGGCTACACCTTC. Amino acid sequence: CASSLGTTLNYGYTF.

This clonotype has at least ten counts. The chain links TRBV14 to TRBJ1-6, with 9 positions matching TRBD1. V lost 4 bases, J lost 12 bases, and 4 bases stayed unmatched. Per the germline V gene, CDR1 is SGHDN and CDR2 is FVKESK. The CDR3 is made up of 13 amino acids. CDR3: CASSLGQGRPLHF. Here the CDR3 DNA reads TGTGCCAGCAGCCTGGGACAGGGAAGACCCCTCCACTTT.

This clonotype was detected many times. The chain combines TRBV9 with TRBJ1-5; D is unclear. The germline V and J ends were trimmed by 4 bases and 2 bases, with 13 bases remaining between them. This CDR3 has 15 amino acids. In germline, CDR1 is SGDLS, CDR2 YYNGEE. In DNA, the CDR3 is TGTGCCAGCAGCCTCGACGGGTTGCGCAATCAGCCCCAGCATTTT. Translating it yields CASSLDGLRNQPQHF. The complete variable domain, with remaining parts taken from reference TRBV9 and TRBJ1-5, reads DSGVTQTPKHLITATGQRVTLRCSPRSGDLSVYWYQQSLDQGLQFLIQYYNGEERAKGNILERFSAQQFPDLHSELNLSSLELGDSALYFCASSLDGLRNQPQHFGDGTRLSIL.

Ten or more counts support this clonotype. The chain has TRBV6-4 and TRBJ2-7; D tentatively fits TRBD1 or TRBD2 (5 bases each). In germline, CDR1 is MRHNA, CDR2 SNTAGT. Trimming left V 7 bases short and J 0 bases short, with 13 bases between. The CDR3 is 14 residues long. CDR3 residues: CASTEGRVSYEQYF. The DNA of the CDR3 is TGTGCCAGCACCGAGGGCAGGGTCTCCTACGAGCAGTACTTC.

In this sample, this clonotype turned up many times. The V gene is TRBV6-5, the J gene TRBJ1-1; no clear D. V lost 0 bases to trimming and J lost 3 bases, with 11 bases between them. Germline V gene data show CDR1 as MNHEY and CDR2 as SVGAGI. The CDR3 covers 15 residues. The DNA for the CDR3 is TGTGCCAGCAGTTACTCGCCGGGGTCAGACACTGAAGCTTTCTTT. Its translation is CASSYSPGSDTEAFF.

This clonotype was counted many times. The chain uses TRBV20-1 and TRBJ1-2; D remains unclear. Trimming shortened V by 3 bases and J by 6 bases, and 8 bases separated the two germline ends. Germline CDR1 DFQATT, CDR2 SNEGSKA (reference sequence). The CDR3 runs to 11 residues. This chain's CDR3 is CSASREDGYTF. As DNA, the CDR3 is TGCAGTGCTAGTAGGGAGGATGGCTACACCTTC.